Listed here is a single T cell receptor (beta chain). This CDR3 has 15 amino acids. Unmatched junction bases numbered 6, after V lost 3 bases and J lost 4 bases. Looked up from germline, CDR1 is SGHTA and CDR2 is FQGNSA. Profiling relied on immunoSEQ multiplex PCR, and the TCRdb table lists in-frame clones only, not all of them. The sample includes about 160,000 clones, roughly 92% of them seen just once. This sample stems from a study of T cell responses to AZD1222 COVID-19 vaccine. The chain employs TRBV7-2 and TRBJ2-1; 7 nucleotides line up with TRBD1. The receptor comes from an adult who received the AZD1222 COVID-19 vaccine. Material: peripheral blood, obtained 28 days after the second AZD1222 dose. The CDR3 protein is CASSLWDSRYNEQFF. The CDR3 DNA reads TGTGCCAGCAGCTTGTGGGACAGCCGATACAATGAGCAGTTCTTC.